This T cell receptor beta chain comes out of a study of blood T cells in healthy people across ages. A word on this clonotype: Its target is not known.

Combining a sample-barcoded 5' primer with a J-beta primer mix, a second PCR ran for about 6 to 12 cycles. Every cDNA was tagged by a template-switch adaptor with 12 random nucleotides. One entry per CDR3 protein, called by TCRdb with MiXCR from the 5' RACE reads. Altogether over 600,000 distinct CDR3 sequences are present, less than 60% being singletons, with the ten largest covering around 18%. The CDR3 is made up of 16 amino acids. V trimming: 1 base; J trimming: 3 bases; junction bases outside the gene matches: 7. Regarding the study as a whole: Observed TCR beta diversity per million T cells went down as age went up. This fall followed a roughly linear course with age.

Sequencing input: blood. The genes are TRBV5-7 and TRBJ2-3; 8 bases are shared with TRBD2. TRBV5-7 is assigned to the ORF class and has an uncertain function. This TCR was recovered from a man older than 75 in good health. The CDR3: CASSLNGRACTDTQYF. The DNA of the CDR3 is TGTGCCAGCAGCTTGAACGGGAGGGCCTGTACAGATACGCAGTATTTT.